One and the same sample provided the 5 T cell receptor beta chains below, sequenced in a study of early stage breast cancer tumors. This table comes from immunoSEQ multiplex PCR, and its TCRdb copy is limited to in-frame clones, with some not included. There are some 5,000 clones in the sample; approximately 70% occur only once, and roughly 13% lies in the top ten. Sequencing used normal breast tissue next to the tumor. All receptors derive from a person between 55 and 69 years old with breast cancer.

In this sample, this clone turned up once. The V call is TRBV30, the J call TRBJ2-2, with D perhaps TRBD1 or TRBD2 (5 bases each). This CDR3 is 14 amino acids long. Germline assignment: CDR1 GTSNPN and CDR2 SVGIG (reference sequence). V was clipped by 3 bases and J by 4 bases, with 12 bases between them. The CDR3 loop is CAWRRGDLTGELFF. The DNA for the CDR3 is TGTGCCTGGAGAAGAGGGGACCTCACCGGGGAGCTGTTTTTT.

The chain couples TRBV7-9 to TRBJ2-2, with a possible D match to TRBD2 (6 bases). Germline V gives CDR1 SEHNR, CDR2 FQNEAQ (reference sequence). The CDR3 totals 16 residues. With 3 bases removed from V and 4 bases from J, the gap between germline ends came to 15 bases. CDR3 bases: TGTGCCAGCAGCTTTGGACCAGGGAGGAGCACCGGGGAGCTGTTTTTT. This translates into CASSFGPGRSTGELFF.

J is TRBJ2-7 and V is TRBV7-9; no clear D gene. Germline V gene data show CDR1 as SEHNR and CDR2 as FQNEAQ (reference sequence). This CDR3 comprises 12 residues. V shed 3 bases and J shed 6 bases, with 9 bases lying between them. CDR3 coding DNA: TGTGCCAGCAGCTTTGGTGGGGTCGAGCAGTACTTC. Amino acid sequence: CASSFGGVEQYF.

The chain couples TRBV9 to TRBJ2-3; the match to TRBD2 covers 8 bases. CDR1 and CDR2 (germline): SGDLS, YYNGEE. V shed 0 bases, J shed 2 bases, and the junction held 5 bases outside the gene matches. The CDR3 is made up of 16 amino acids. The chain's CDR3 is CASSVVSGGATDTQYF. The CDR3 DNA reads TGTGCCAGCAGCGTAGTTTCCGGGGGGGCCACAGATACGCAGTATTTT.

Only a few counts were recorded for this clone. This sequence joins TRBV5-6 and TRBJ2-7; 7 bases fit TRBD1. V shed 0 bases, J shed 4 bases, and the junction held 13 bases outside the gene matches. CDR1 is SGHDT, CDR2 YYEEEE, per germline. This CDR3 is 17 amino acids long. The CDR3 is CASSLALRTGPLYEQYF. In nucleotides, the CDR3 is TGTGCCAGCAGCTTGGCTCTTCGGACAGGTCCTTTATACGAGCAGTACTTC.